The 15 T cell receptor beta chains presented below share a single source sample, sequenced in a study of breast tumors, draining lymph nodes, adjacent tissues. Breast cancer patients provided tissue from their axillary draining lymph nodes. TCRdb used MiXCR to reprocess the multiplex PCR reads, holding one entry per CDR3 protein. The data hold 200,000 to 250,000 distinct CDR3 sequences, with approximately 29% observed a single time. The material sequenced was axillary lymph node tissue. The receptors come from a female donor with breast cancer. Some clones in this sample may be carry-over from other donors' samples.

Points on this clonotype: Since no conserved phenylalanine or tryptophan closes the CDR3, a read error is the likely cause. This rearrangement joins TRBV9 to TRBJ1-1; 7 bases align to TRBD1. Trimming removed 1 base from V and 5 bases from J; junction bases left unmatched: 2. The CDR3 has 13 amino acids. Germline CDR1 SGDLS, CDR2 YYNGEE. CDR3 residues: CASSVQGGTEAFS. In DNA, the CDR3 is TGTGCCAGCAGCGTACAGGGGGGAACTGAAGCTTTCTCT.

This clonotype was found many times. The rearrangement uses TRBV20-1 and TRBJ1-5; D might be TRBD1 (6 bases). The CDR3 loop spans 15 amino acids. Germline CDR1 is DFQATT and CDR2 is SNEGSKA (reference sequence). The CDR3 protein is CSAPGGQQPNQPQHF. The CDR3 nucleotides are TGCAGCGCTCCCGGGGGGCAGCAACCCAATCAGCCCCAGCATTTT.

The chain is built from TRBV29-1 and TRBJ2-7; D is perhaps TRBD1 (6 bases). Germline V gene lookup returns CDR1 SQVTM and CDR2 ANQGSEA. This CDR3 has 18 amino acids. Trimming removed 2 bases from V and 0 bases from J, with 23 bases in between. CDR3 residues: CSVETPRRDRQSSYEQYV. The CDR3, as DNA: TGCAGCGTTGAAACCCCACGCCGAGACAGGCAGAGCTCCTACGAGCAGTACGTC.

In its sample, this clonotype was seen many times. The V gene is TRBV7-2, the J gene TRBJ1-2, with D perhaps TRBD1 (6 bases). Trimming removed 5 bases at V and 6 bases at J, with 22 bases between. Germline lookup yields CDR1 SGHTA and CDR2 FQGNSA. The CDR3 is made up of 16 amino acids. DNA of the CDR3: TGTGCCAGCAGCGGGGGTTATGGTCCCTCAGGGGATGGCTACACCTTC. Its translation is CASSGGYGPSGDGYTF.

This clonotype has at least ten counts. CDR3 region: CASSAGGVGYGYTF. In DNA form, the CDR3 reads TGTGCCAGCAGCGCAGGGGGGGTCGGCTATGGCTACACCTTC. The chain couples TRBV6-5 to TRBJ1-2; 7 bases align to TRBD1. CDR1 is MNHEY and CDR2 is SVGAGI in the germline V gene. V lost 6 bases to trimming and J lost 4 bases; unmatched junction nucleotides: 8. This CDR3 spans 14 amino acids.

In this sample, this clonotype turned up many times. The chain is built from TRBV6-1 and TRBJ2-7; tentatively, D is TRBD1 or TRBD2 (5 bases each). V lost 5 bases and J lost 6, with 17 bases in between. The germline CDR1 and CDR2 sequences are MNHNS and SASEGT. This CDR3 region has 14 residues. The DNA for the CDR3 is TGTGCCAGCAGTTCACCCGGGACCCCATCCGAGCAGTACTTC. This codes for CASSSPGTPSEQYF.

The chain employs TRBV6-1 and TRBJ2-3; the D gene could be TRBD1 or TRBD2 (5 bases each). This CDR3 contains 15 residues. Trimming removed 1 base at V and 8 bases at J, with 16 bases between. Per germline, CDR1 MNHNS and CDR2 SASEGT. CDR3: CASSEGRAVQGTQYF. The CDR3, as DNA: TGTGCCAGCAGTGAAGGGCGAGCGGTTCAGGGTACGCAGTATTTT.

This clonotype was counted many times. Compared with germline, one end of the junction differs, possibly owing to a read error. This chain uses TRBV7-2 with TRBJ1-2; a weak D match, TRBD1 (5 bases). Germline CDR1 and CDR2: SGHTA and FQGNSA. The CDR3 has 15 amino acids. The CDR3 DNA reads as TGTGCCAGCAGCTTAGGGGGGAGAGGGGCAGATGGCTACCCCTTC. This gives the protein CASSLGGRGADGYPF.

This clonotype was recorded many times. The CDR3 sequence: CASSMKFWVGYGYTF. The CDR3 region has the DNA TGTGCCAGCAGTATGAAGTTCTGGGTGGGCTATGGCTACACCTTC. The chain links TRBV2 to TRBJ1-2; no definite D call. From germline, CDR1 is SNHLY and CDR2 FYNNEI. V shed 5 bases and J shed 4 bases, with 17 bases lying between them. This CDR3 contains 15 residues.

This clonotype showed up many times. The chain recombines TRBV30 with TRBJ2-7; D remains ambiguous. V lost 4 bases and J lost 0, with 7 bases in between. Germline V gene sequence: CDR1 GTSNPN, CDR2 SVGIG (reference sequence). The CDR3 is 12 amino acids. CDR3 sequence (DNA): TGTGCCTGGACACGGAGCTCCTACGAGCAGTACTTC. It translates to CAWTRSSYEQYF.

About this clonotype itself: Being one base from a much bigger clone, this may be a read error. The chain links TRBV28 to TRBJ2-3; D unclear. The CDR3 runs to 15 residues. V was trimmed by 2 bases and J by 3 bases, leaving 12 bases between them. The germline gives CDR1 MDHEN, CDR2 SYDVKM. The CDR3 DNA is TGTGCCAGCAGTTTAGGTATACAAGCGACAGATACGCAGTATTTT. Amino acid sequence: CASSLGIQATDTQYF.

A note on this clonotype: It is unclear where the CDR3 begins or ends on the DNA, so no DNA is shown, and the CDR3 is as TCRdb lists it. The CDR3 reads CASSIYLCSVPDRNEQFF. The V gene is TRBV9, the J gene TRBJ2-1; the table assigns TRBD1, which was not confirmed against the DNA. Germline assignment: CDR1 SGDLS and CDR2 YYNGEE. The CDR3 is 18 residues long, counting both termini.

As concerns this clonotype: This may stem from a read error, because a much larger clone lies one nucleotide away. The chain links TRBV20-1 to TRBJ2-1, with 9 bases lining up with TRBD2. Germline V gives CDR1 DFQATT, CDR2 SNEGSKA (reference sequence). This CDR3 comprises 14 residues. Trimming took 3 bases from V and 9 from J; bases not matched to a gene: 9. The CDR3 sequence is CSASGSGRPPEQFF. CDR3 coding DNA: TGCAGTGCTAGCGGAAGCGGGAGGCCTCCTGAGCAGTTCTTC.

This clonotype was found many times. The rearrangement links TRBV5-1 to TRBJ2-4, with 8 bases aligning to TRBD1. The CDR3 consists of 16 residues. Germline values: CDR1 SGHRS, CDR2 YFSETQ. The junction had 6 bases not matched to a gene; V was cut back by 4 bases and J by 0 bases. The CDR3, as DNA: TGCGCCAGCAGCATCGGGACAGGCCTAGCCAAAAACATTCAGTACTTC. Translating gives CASSIGTGLAKNIQYF.

This chain links TRBV7-9 with TRBJ2-6, with D tentatively TRBD1 or TRBD2 (5 bases each). Deletions cut 2 bases from V and 2 bases from J, with 10 bases between. The CDR3 runs 16 residues. Germline V CDR1 and CDR2: SEHNR, FQNEAQ (reference sequence). The CDR3 nucleotides read TGTGCCAGCAGCTTATCCTTGGGGGCTGGGGCCAACGTCCTGACTTTC. It encodes CASSLSLGAGANVLTF.